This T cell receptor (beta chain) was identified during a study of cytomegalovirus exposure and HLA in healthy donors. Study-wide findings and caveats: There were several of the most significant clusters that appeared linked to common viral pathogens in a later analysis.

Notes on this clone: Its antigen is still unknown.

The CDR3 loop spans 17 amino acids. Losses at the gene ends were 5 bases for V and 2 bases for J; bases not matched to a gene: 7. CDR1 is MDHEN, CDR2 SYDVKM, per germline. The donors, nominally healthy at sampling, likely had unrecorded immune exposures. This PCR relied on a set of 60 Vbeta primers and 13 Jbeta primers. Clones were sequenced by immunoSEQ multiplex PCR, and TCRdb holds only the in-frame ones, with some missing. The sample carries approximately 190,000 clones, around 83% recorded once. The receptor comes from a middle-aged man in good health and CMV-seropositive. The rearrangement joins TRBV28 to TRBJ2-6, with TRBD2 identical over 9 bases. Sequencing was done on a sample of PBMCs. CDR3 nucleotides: TGTGCCAGCAGTCCGCCGGGACTAGCAACTGGGGCCAACGTCCTGACTTTC. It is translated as CASSPPGLATGANVLTF.